The 24 T cell receptor beta chains below come from one sample, sequenced in a study of cytomegalovirus exposure and HLA in healthy donors. 13 Jbeta primers and 60 Vbeta primers were used for the PCR. Repertoires were generated with immunoSEQ multiplex PCR, while TCRdb's copy carries only in-frame clones and drops some. The sample consists of about 230,000 clones, over 75% of them appearing once. Sequencing input: PBMCs. Receptor source: a boy aged 10-17 years in good health and CMV-seronegative.

V usage is TRBV6-5 and J usage is TRBJ2-1, with 9 bases that match TRBD2. The CDR3 extends over 15 amino acids. Germline assignment: CDR1 MNHEY and CDR2 SVGAGI. The ends lost 5 bases at V and 9 bases at J; junction bases unmatched: 11. The CDR3 DNA reads TGTGCCAGCAGTCCACGCGGGGGGGCCTTTGGTGAGCAGTTCTTC. It is translated as CASSPRGGAFGEQFF.

Many counts were recorded for this clone. This chain links TRBV2 with TRBJ2-3, with D perhaps TRBD2 (5 bases). CDR3 length: 17 residues. CDR1 and CDR2 (germline): SNHLY, FYNNEI. Trimming took 4 bases from V and 0 from J, leaving 17 bases between them. The CDR3, as DNA: TGTGCCAGCAGTGTCTCGGAGTTGAGGACTAGCACAGATACGCAGTATTTT. Translation gives CASSVSELRTSTDTQYF.

The J gene is TRBJ1-6, the V gene TRBV19, with a possible D match to TRBD1 (5 bases). Germline V gene lookup returns CDR1 LNHDA and CDR2 SQIVND (reference sequence). Trimming left V 3 bases short and J 5 bases short, with 17 bases between. The CDR3 has 17 amino acids. DNA for the CDR3: TGTGCCAGTAGTATGCTATGGACACGACAAAATAATTCACCCCTCCACTTT. Residues: CASSMLWTRQNNSPLHF. Filled out from reference TRBV19 and TRBJ1-6, the complete variable domain reads DGGITQSPKYLFRKEGQNVTLSCEQNLNHDAMYWYRQDPGQGLRLIYYSQIVNDFQKGDIAEGYSVSREKKESFPLTVTSAQKNPTAFYLCASSMLWTRQNNSPLHFGNGTRLTVT.

The chain combines TRBV6-5 with TRBJ1-1; no reliable D call. Germline V gene sequence: CDR1 MNHEY, CDR2 SVGAGI. The CDR3 extends over 13 amino acids. Trimming pared 6 bases from V and 3 bases from J, leaving 11 bases between. The CDR3 here is CASSRRADTEAFF. The DNA for the CDR3 is TGTGCCAGCAGCCGCCGCGCGGACACTGAAGCTTTCTTT.

V gene TRBV2 combines with J gene TRBJ2-1; 10 nucleotides match TRBD2. The CDR3 covers 15 residues. Trimming removed 9 bases from V and 2 bases from J; junction bases left unmatched: 7. Germline V gene data show CDR1 as SNHLY and CDR2 as FYNNEI. For the CDR3, the DNA is TGTGCCAGTAAACCCGGACTAGCGGCCTACAATGAGCAGTTCTTC. Translated, it gives CASKPGLAAYNEQFF.

This clone turned up a few times. The V call is TRBV27, the J call TRBJ1-1, with D possibly matching TRBD1 (5 bases). Trimming took off 1 base at V and 3 bases at J, with 12 bases between the two ends. Germline V gene sequence: CDR1 MNHEY, CDR2 SMNVEV (reference sequence). The CDR3 spans 15 residues. DNA of the CDR3: TGTGCCAGCAGTTTATTCCCCTCGGGGGACACTGAAGCTTTCTTT. Its translation: CASSLFPSGDTEAFF.

The CDR3 region has the DNA TGTGCCAGCAGCTTGGCCAGTAGAGCGGAGAACACTGAAGCTTTCTTT. Translated, it gives CASSLASRAENTEAFF. The V gene is TRBV5-6, the J gene TRBJ1-1; D is unresolved. The germline gives CDR1 SGHDT, CDR2 YYEEEE. V gave up 0 bases and J gave up 1 base, with 13 bases separating them. The CDR3 is 16 amino acids.

The CDR3: CASRGQVLYEQYF. CDR3 bases: TGTGCCAGCAGGGGACAGGTCCTCTACGAGCAGTACTTC. The chain joins TRBV2 to TRBJ2-7; 8 bases fit TRBD1. V dropped 6 bases and J dropped 3; count of bases not matched to a gene: 4. The CDR3 contains 13 residues. Germline V CDR1 and CDR2: SNHLY, FYNNEI.

In its sample, this clone was seen once. The chain couples TRBV5-4 to TRBJ1-1, with a possible D match to TRBD1 (5 bases). This CDR3 is 14 amino acids long. CDR1 and CDR2 (germline): SGHNT, YYREEE (reference sequence). The V end was cut by 0 bases, the J end by 3 bases, with 9 bases between. In DNA, the CDR3 is TGTGCCAGCAGCTTGGGGGGGGGAGACACTGAAGCTTTCTTT. This sequence encodes CASSLGGGDTEAFF.

This chain connects TRBV9 to TRBJ2-5; 7 positions match TRBD1. CDR3 size: 16 residues. From germline, CDR1 is SGDLS and CDR2 YYNGEE. V was clipped by 2 bases and J by 5 bases; unmatched bases: 12. The CDR3 is CASSVSTKGARETQYF. For the CDR3, the DNA is TGTGCCAGCAGCGTGAGTACGAAGGGGGCGAGGGAGACCCAGTACTTC.

This chain uses TRBV27 with TRBJ1-2; possibly TRBD1 for D (5 bases). V lost 3 bases and J lost 2, with 7 bases in between. This CDR3 has 13 amino acids. Germline values: CDR1 MNHEY, CDR2 SMNVEV (reference sequence). The CDR3 loop is CASSLGLNYGYTF. CDR3 nucleotides: TGTGCCAGCAGTTTGGGGCTCAACTATGGCTACACCTTC.

The gene calls are TRBV4-1 and TRBJ2-7, with D possibly TRBD2 on 6 matching bases. The CDR3 extends over 18 amino acids. The germline V and J ends were trimmed by 3 bases and 0 bases, with 21 bases remaining between them. Per germline, CDR1 MGHRA and CDR2 YSYEKL. CDR3 sequence: CASSQETSTPGGSYEQYF. The DNA of the CDR3 is TGCGCCAGCAGCCAGGAGACTAGTACTCCCGGGGGCTCCTACGAGCAGTACTTC.

As DNA, the CDR3 is TGTGCCAGCAGCGTAGTCCCCCACGGGGCAGATACGCAGTATTTT. This sequence encodes CASSVVPHGADTQYF. The chain is built from TRBV9 and TRBJ2-3, with D possibly being TRBD2 (5 bases). The germline V and J ends were trimmed by 0 bases and 4 bases, with 12 bases remaining between them. The CDR3 length is 15 residues. Germline values: CDR1 SGDLS, CDR2 YYNGEE.

This chain connects TRBV2 to TRBJ2-3, with 10 bases lining up with TRBD2. Germline CDR1 reads SNHLY; CDR2 reads FYNNEI. The V gene end was trimmed by 4 bases and the J gene end by 7 bases; junction bases not matched to a gene: 8. The CDR3 contains 15 residues. The CDR3 is CASSAESGGEHTQYF. The CDR3 DNA is TGTGCCAGCAGTGCTGAAAGCGGGGGGGAACATACGCAGTATTTT. The entire variable domain, with the rest obtained from reference TRBV2 and TRBJ2-3, is as follows: EPEVTQTPSHQVTQMGQEVILRCVPISNHLYFYWYRQILGQKVEFLVSFYNNEISEKSEIFDDQFSVERPDGSNFTLKIRSTKLEDSAMYFCASSAESGGEHTQYFGPGTRLTVL.

This clone showed up just once. The chain employs TRBV9 and TRBJ1-1; 9 positions match TRBD1. V dropped 0 bases and J dropped 6; count of bases not matched to a gene: 3. The CDR3 totals 14 residues. Germline CDR1 reads SGDLS; CDR2 reads YYNGEE. CDR3 loop: CASSVAGTGPEAFF. CDR3 DNA sequence: TGTGCCAGCAGCGTAGCGGGGACAGGGCCTGAAGCTTTCTTT. The complete variable domain, with remaining parts taken from reference TRBV9 and TRBJ1-1, reads DSGVTQTPKHLITATGQRVTLRCSPRSGDLSVYWYQQSLDQGLQFLIQYYNGEERAKGNILERFSAQQFPDLHSELNLSSLELGDSALYFCASSVAGTGPEAFFGQGTRLTVV.

This clone has only a few counts. The chain carries TRBV6-6 and TRBJ1-5; D might be TRBD1 (5 bases). The germline CDR1 and CDR2 sequences are MNHNY and SVGAGI (reference sequence). The CDR3 length is 14 residues. Trimming took off 6 bases at V and 6 bases at J, with 15 bases between the two ends. The CDR3 sequence: CASSPPGSSQPQHF. Here the CDR3 DNA reads TGTGCCAGCAGCCCGCCAGGGTCTTCTCAGCCCCAGCATTTT.

The CDR3, as DNA: TGTGCCCGGAAGGCCGGGAGGGGACTGTGTGGCTACACCTTC. The encoded protein is CARKAGRGLCGYTF. V is TRBV30 and J is TRBJ1-2; D possibly corresponds to TRBD1 (5 bases). CDR1 GTSNPN and CDR2 SVGIG come from the germline V gene (reference sequence). The CDR3 length is 14 residues. Trimming removed 8 bases from V and 7 bases from J, with 23 bases in between.

The chain uses TRBV7-8 and TRBJ1-2, with 7 bases fitting TRBD1. V was clipped by 5 bases and J by 4 bases; unmatched bases: 10. This CDR3 has 15 residues. The germline V gene has CDR1 SGHVS and CDR2 FQNEAQ. CDR3 nucleotides: TGTGCCAGCAGCCCCGCAGAGGGGGCAGGCTATGGCTACACCTTC. It encodes CASSPAEGAGYGYTF.

CDR3 DNA: TGCGCCAGCAGCAAGGACAGTACCTCCTACGAGCAGTACTTC. Translated, it gives CASSKDSTSYEQYF. The chain employs TRBV5-1 and TRBJ2-7; D may be TRBD1 (6 bases). V lost 4 bases and J 0 bases, leaving 11 bases between the germline ends. Germline V gene data show CDR1 as SGHRS and CDR2 as YFSETQ. The CDR3 sequence is 14 residues long.

For this clone: The germline gene is not matched at one end of the junction; a read error may be the cause. The V and J genes are TRBV7-7 and TRBJ2-1; 13 bases match TRBD2. CDR1 and CDR2 from the germline V gene are SSHAT and FNYEAQ (reference sequence). This CDR3 has 16 residues. The CDR3 loop is CASSQPGLAGNNEQFF. CDR3 DNA: TGTGCTAGCAGCCAGCCGGGACTAGCGGGAAACAATGAGCAGTTCTTC.

Remarks on this clone: The junction shows a germline mismatch at one end, possibly a read error. The DNA of the CDR3 is TGTTCCAGCAGCTTAGGGAGGCAGAAGCAGTTCTTC. Translation: CSSSLGRQKQFF. V and J are TRBV7-9 and TRBJ2-1; D might be TRBD2 (6 bases). CDR1 SEHNR and CDR2 FQNEAQ come from the germline V gene (reference sequence). The CDR3 has 12 residues.

V and J are TRBV5-1 and TRBJ1-3; D perhaps matches TRBD1 (5 bases). The V end lost 0 bases, the J end lost 0 bases, and 13 bases lay between the germline ends. CDR3 length: 17 residues. CDR1 and CDR2 from the germline V gene are SGHRS and YFSETQ. The CDR3 here is CASSLGQNLDSGNTIYF. The CDR3 DNA sequence: TGCGCCAGCAGCTTGGGACAGAATCTTGACTCTGGAAACACCATATATTTT. The whole variable domain, remainder taken from reference TRBV5-1 and TRBJ1-3, is KAGVTQTPRYLIKTRGQQVTLSCSPISGHRSVSWYQQTPGQGLQFLFEYFSETQRNKGNFPGRFSGRQFSNSRSEMNVSTLELGDSALYLCASSLGQNLDSGNTIYFGEGSWLTVV.

The chain employs TRBV4-2 and TRBJ1-2; 8 bases line up with TRBD1. This CDR3 has 16 amino acids. Germline lookup yields CDR1 LGHNA and CDR2 YNFKEQ. V gave up 4 bases and J gave up 0 bases; unmatched junction bases: 7. CDR3: CASSLGQGGTNYGYTF. DNA of the CDR3: TGTGCCAGCAGCCTCGGACAGGGAGGCACTAACTATGGCTACACCTTC.

The chain has TRBV7-9 and TRBJ2-5, with D perhaps matching TRBD1 (6 bases). The CDR3 sequence is 14 residues long. V lost 3 bases and J lost 2, with 10 bases in between. Germline values: CDR1 SEHNR, CDR2 FQNEAQ (reference sequence). The CDR3 region has the DNA TGTGCCAGCAGCTTGAGGACAGTGCAAGAGACCCAGTACTTC. Translated: CASSLRTVQETQYF. Combining the CDR3 with reference TRBV7-9 and TRBJ2-5 gives the whole variable domain DTGVSQNPRHKITKRGQNVTFRCDPISEHNRLYWYRQTLGQGPEFLTYFQNEAQLEKSRLLSDRFSAERPKGSFSTLEIQRTEQGDSAMYLCASSLRTVQETQYFGPGTRLLVL.